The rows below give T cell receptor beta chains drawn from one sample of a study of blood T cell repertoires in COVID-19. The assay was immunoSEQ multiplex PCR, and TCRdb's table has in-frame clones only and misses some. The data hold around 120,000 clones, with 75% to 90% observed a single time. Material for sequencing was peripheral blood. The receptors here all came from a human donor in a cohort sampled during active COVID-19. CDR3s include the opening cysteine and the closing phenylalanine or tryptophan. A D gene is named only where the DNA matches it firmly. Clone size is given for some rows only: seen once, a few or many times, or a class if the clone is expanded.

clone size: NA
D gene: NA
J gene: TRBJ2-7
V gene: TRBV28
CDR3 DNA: TGTGCCAGCAGTTTTAGGTCTTGGACCCGCAGACTAGAGCAGTACTTC
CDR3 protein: CASSFRSWTRRLEQYF

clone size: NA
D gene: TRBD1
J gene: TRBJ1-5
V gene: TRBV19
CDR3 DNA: TGTGCCAGTAGTTCCGGGACAGGGAGGCAGCCCCAGCATTTT
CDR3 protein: CASSSGTGRQPQHF

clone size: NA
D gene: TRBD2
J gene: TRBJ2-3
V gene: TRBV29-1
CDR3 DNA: TGCAGCGTTGAGCTAGCGGGAGTTCCGGATACGCAGTATTTT
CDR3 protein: CSVELAGVPDTQYF

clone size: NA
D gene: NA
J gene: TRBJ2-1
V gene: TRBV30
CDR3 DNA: TGTGCCTGGAGCTCCCAACCTACAACCGTCGAGGCAGGGGATGAGCAGTTCTTC
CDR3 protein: CAWSSQPTTVEAGDEQFF

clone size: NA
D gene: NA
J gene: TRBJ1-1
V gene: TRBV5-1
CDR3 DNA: TGCGCCAGCAGCTTGGCCCTCGGGTCGAACACTGAAGCTTTCTTT
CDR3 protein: CASSLALGSNTEAFF

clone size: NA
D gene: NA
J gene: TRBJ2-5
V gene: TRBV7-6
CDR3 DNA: TGTGCCAGCAGCTCGAACTCGGGACTCCCTGGAGCCCAGTACTTC
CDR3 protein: CASSSNSGLPGAQYF

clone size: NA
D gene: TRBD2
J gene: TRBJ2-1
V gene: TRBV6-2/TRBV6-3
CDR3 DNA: TGTGCCAGCAGCCCTACTAGCGCGTCCTACAATGAGCAGTTCTTC
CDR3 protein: CASSPTSASYNEQFF

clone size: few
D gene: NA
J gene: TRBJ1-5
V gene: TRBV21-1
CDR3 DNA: TGTGCCAGCAGCAGCTCAGGGGGGTGGGGACGGAGCAATCAGCCCCAGCATTTT
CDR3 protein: CASSSSGGWGRSNQPQHF

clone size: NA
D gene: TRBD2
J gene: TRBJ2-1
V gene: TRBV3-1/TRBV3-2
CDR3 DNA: TGTGCCAGCAGCCAAGATCCGATTACTAGCGGGGGGGTAAGCAATGAGCAGTTCTTC
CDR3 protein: CASSQDPITSGGVSNEQFF

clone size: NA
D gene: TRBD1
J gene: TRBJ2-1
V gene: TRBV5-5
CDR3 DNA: TGTGCCAGCAGCGGAACAGGGGATGAGCAGTTCTTC
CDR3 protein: CASSGTGDEQFF

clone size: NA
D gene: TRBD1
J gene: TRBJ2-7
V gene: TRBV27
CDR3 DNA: TGTGCCAGCAGAAGAGACAGGGGGTTTTCCTACGAGCAGTACTTC
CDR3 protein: CASRRDRGFSYEQYF

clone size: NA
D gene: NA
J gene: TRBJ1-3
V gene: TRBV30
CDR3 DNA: TGTGCCTGGAGGGCAAAGGGGGTAGTTAGTGGAAACACCATATATTTT
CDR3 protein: CAWRAKGVVSGNTIYF

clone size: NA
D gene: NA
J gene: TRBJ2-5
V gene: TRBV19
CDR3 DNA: TGTGCCAGTAGTCCGCAGGGGTTCGGGGAGACCCAGTACTTC
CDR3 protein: CASSPQGFGETQYF

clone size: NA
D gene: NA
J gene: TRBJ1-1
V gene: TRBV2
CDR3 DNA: TGTGCCAGCAGGATACAGGGCGCTGAAGCTTTCTTT
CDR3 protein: CASRIQGAEAFF

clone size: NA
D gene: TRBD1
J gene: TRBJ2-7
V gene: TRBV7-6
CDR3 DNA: TGTGCCAGCAGCTTAGGGACAGGCAGCTCCTACGAGCAGTACTTC
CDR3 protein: CASSLGTGSSYEQYF

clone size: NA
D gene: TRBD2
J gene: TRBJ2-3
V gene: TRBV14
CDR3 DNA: TGTGCCAGCAGCACGTTGGGACTAGCGGGCACAGATACGCAGTATTTT
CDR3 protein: CASSTLGLAGTDTQYF

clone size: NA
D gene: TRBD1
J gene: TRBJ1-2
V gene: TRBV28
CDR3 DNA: TGTGCCAGCAGTGGGACAGGGCTGGAATATGGCTACACCTTC
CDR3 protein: CASSGTGLEYGYTF

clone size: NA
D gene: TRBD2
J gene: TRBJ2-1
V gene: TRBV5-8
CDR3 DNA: TGTGCCAGCAGCCTAGGACTAGCAACTTACAATGAGCAGTTCTTC
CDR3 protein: CASSLGLATYNEQFF

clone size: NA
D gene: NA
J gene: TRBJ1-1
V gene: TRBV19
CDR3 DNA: TGTGCCAGTAGTATAGGTCTCCGGGACACTGAAGCTTTCTTT
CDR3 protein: CASSIGLRDTEAFF

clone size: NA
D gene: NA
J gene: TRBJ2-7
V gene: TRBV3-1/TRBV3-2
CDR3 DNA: TGTGCCAGCAGCCAAGAGGGGGGACGCTCCTACGAGCAGTACTTC
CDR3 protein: CASSQEGGRSYEQYF

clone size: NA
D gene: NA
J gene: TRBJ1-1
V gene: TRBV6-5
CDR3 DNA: TGTGCCAGCGAAGGGAGGGAAATGAACACTGAAGCTTTCTTT
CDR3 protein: CASEGREMNTEAFF

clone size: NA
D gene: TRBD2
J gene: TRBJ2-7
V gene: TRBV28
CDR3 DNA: TGTGCCAGTGGGGGTAGCGGGAGCTCCTACGAGCAGTACTTC
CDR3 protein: CASGGSGSSYEQYF

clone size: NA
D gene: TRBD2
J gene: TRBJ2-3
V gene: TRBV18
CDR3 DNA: TGTGCCAGCTCACCGCTGCCCGGACTAGCGGGGGAGGACACAGATACGCAGTATTTT
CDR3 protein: CASSPLPGLAGEDTDTQYF

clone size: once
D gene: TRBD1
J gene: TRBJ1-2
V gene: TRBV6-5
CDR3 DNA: TGTGCCAGCAGGTCGGGACAGCCCTATGGCTACACCTTC
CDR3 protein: CASRSGQPYGYTF

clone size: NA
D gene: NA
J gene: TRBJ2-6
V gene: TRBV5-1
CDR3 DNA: TGCGCCAGCAGCTTGGCTCAGGGGAACTCTGGGGCCAACGTCCTGACTTTC
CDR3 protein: CASSLAQGNSGANVLTF

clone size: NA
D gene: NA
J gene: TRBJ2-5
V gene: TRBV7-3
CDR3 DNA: TGTGCCAGCAGCTTAACCCCCCAGGGGCAAGAGACCCAGTACTTC
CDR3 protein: CASSLTPQGQETQYF

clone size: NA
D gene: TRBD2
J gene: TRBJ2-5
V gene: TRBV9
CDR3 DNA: TGTGCCAGCAGCGTGGGCGGGAGGGTTTCAGAGACCCAGTACTTC
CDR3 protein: CASSVGGRVSETQYF

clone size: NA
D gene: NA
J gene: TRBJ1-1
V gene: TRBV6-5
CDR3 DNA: TGTGCCAGCAGTTACTTAGCCATGAACACTGAAGCTTTCTTT
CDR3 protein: CASSYLAMNTEAFF

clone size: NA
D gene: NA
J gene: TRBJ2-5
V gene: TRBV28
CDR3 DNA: TGTGCCAGCAGTTTCCAGGGACTTGCGGGGCCCCAGGGGGCCCAGTACTTC
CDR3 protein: CASSFQGLAGPQGAQYF

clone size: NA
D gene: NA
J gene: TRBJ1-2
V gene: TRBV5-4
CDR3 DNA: TGTGCCAGCAGCGCTCCAGGGGCGAACTATGGCTACACCTTC
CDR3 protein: CASSAPGANYGYTF

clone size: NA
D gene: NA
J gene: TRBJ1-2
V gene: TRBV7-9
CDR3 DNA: TGTGCCAGCAGCTTGGGGCTCGGTCTTGGCTACACCTTC
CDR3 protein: CASSLGLGLGYTF

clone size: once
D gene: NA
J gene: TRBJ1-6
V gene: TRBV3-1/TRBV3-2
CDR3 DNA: TGTGCCAGCAGCCAAGAGGCCTTAGGGGGTAATTCACCCCTCCACTTT
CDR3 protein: CASSQEALGGNSPLHF

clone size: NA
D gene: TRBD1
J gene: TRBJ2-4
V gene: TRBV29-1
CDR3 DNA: TGCAGCGTTGAAAAAGGAGCCCCGGGACAGGGAATGAACATTCAGTACTTC
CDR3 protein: CSVEKGAPGQGMNIQYF

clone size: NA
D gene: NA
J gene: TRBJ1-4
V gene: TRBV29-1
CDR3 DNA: TGCAGCGTTGTTCGGCAGGGCCCTAATGAAAAACTGTTTTTT
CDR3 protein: CSVVRQGPNEKLFF

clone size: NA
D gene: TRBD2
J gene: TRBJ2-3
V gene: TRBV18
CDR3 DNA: TGTGCCAGCTCCCCGCGTGTGACTAGCGGGAATTTTGTTACGCAGTATTTT
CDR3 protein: CASSPRVTSGNFVTQYF

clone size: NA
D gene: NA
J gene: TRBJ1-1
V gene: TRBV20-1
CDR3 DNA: TGCAGTGCTAGAAGAGATACTGAAGCTTTCTTT
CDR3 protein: CSARRDTEAFF

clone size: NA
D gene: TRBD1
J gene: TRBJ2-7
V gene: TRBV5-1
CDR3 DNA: TGCGCCAGCAGCCCAAGGACAGGGGGCTCCTACGAGCAGTACTTC
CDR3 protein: CASSPRTGGSYEQYF

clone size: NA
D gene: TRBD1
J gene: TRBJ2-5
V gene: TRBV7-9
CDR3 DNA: TGTGCCAGCAGCTTAGGTCGGACAGGGTTTGTAGAGACCCAGTACTTC
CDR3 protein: CASSLGRTGFVETQYF

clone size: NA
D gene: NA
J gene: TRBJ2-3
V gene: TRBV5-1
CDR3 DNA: TGCGCCAGCAGCTTGCCCACGGGGGGCACAGATACGCAGTATTTT
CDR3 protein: CASSLPTGGTDTQYF

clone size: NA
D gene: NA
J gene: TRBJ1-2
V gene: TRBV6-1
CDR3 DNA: TGTGCCAGCAGTGAAGTTGCAGGCTCTGGCTACACCTTC
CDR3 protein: CASSEVAGSGYTF

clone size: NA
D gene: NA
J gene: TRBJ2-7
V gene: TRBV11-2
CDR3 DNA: TGTGCCAGCAGACCGGTGGCAGCTAGGTACGAGCAGTACTTC
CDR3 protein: CASRPVAARYEQYF

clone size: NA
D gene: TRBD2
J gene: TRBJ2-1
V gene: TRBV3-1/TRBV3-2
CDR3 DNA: TGTGCCAGCAGCAAGAAACGTGGACTAGCACCCTACAATGAGCAGTTCTTC
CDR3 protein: CASSKKRGLAPYNEQFF

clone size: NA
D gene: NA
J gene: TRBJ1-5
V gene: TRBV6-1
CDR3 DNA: TGTGCCAGCAGTGAGTCGGGACAACGACAGCCCCAGCATTTT
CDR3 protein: CASSESGQRQPQHF

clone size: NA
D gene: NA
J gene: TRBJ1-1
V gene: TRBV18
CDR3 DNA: TGTGCCAGCTCCACCAGTAGGGGGGGCACTGAAGCTTTCTTT
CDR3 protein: CASSTSRGGTEAFF

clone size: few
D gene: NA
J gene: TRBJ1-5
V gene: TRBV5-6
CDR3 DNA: TGTGCCAGCAGCTTGGGGGCCGTTTCTCAGCCCCAGCATTTT
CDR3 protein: CASSLGAVSQPQHF

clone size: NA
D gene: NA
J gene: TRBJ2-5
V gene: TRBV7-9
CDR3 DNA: TGTGCCAGCAGCTTAGGGGGGACATACCAAGAGACCCAGTACTTC
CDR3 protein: CASSLGGTYQETQYF

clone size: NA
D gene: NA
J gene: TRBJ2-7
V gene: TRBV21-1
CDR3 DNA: TGTGCCAGCAGCAAAGGTGTAAGCGACTACGAGCAGTACTTC
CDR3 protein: CASSKGVSDYEQYF

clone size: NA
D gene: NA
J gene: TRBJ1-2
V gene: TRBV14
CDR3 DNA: TGTGCCAGCAGCCGGGATCTAGGGACTTCGGATGGCTACACCTTC
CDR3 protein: CASSRDLGTSDGYTF

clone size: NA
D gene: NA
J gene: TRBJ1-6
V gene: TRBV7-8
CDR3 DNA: TGTGCCAGCAGCACCACGGGAGCCGGGACTAATTCACCCCTCCACTTT
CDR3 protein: CASSTTGAGTNSPLHF

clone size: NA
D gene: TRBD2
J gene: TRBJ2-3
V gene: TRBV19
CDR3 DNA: TGTGCCAGTACCCAGATCTCCCTAGCGGGGGGGCGCACAGATACGCAGTATTTT
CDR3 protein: CASTQISLAGGRTDTQYF

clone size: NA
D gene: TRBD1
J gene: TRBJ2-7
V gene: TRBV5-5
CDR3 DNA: TGTGCCAGCAGCTTGGGAGTTCGGGACAGAGGGTTTGAATGGCAGTACTTC
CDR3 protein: CASSLGVRDRGFEWQYF

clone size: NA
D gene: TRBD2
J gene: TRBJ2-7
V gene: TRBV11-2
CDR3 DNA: TGTGCCAGCAGCTTAGGCCAGACGGGGGGGAACGTGTACGAGCAGTACTTC
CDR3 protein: CASSLGQTGGNVYEQYF

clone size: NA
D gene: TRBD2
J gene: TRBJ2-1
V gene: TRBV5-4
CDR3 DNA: TGTGCCAGCAGCAAAGGGACTAGCGGGAGCTATGAGCAGTTCTTC
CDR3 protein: CASSKGTSGSYEQFF

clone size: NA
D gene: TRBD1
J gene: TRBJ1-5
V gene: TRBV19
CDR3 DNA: TGTGCCAGTAGTACGGACAGGGGGTCAGGTCAGCCCCAGCATTTT
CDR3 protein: CASSTDRGSGQPQHF

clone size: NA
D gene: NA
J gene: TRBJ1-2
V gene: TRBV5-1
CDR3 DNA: TGCGCCAGCAGCTTGGGGCTTACCCAGGAAGGCTACACCTTC
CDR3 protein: CASSLGLTQEGYTF

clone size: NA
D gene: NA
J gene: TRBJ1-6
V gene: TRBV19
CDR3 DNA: TGTGCCAGTACCCAGGGACCGAGGGACTGGGGTAATTCACCCCTCCACTTT
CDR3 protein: CASTQGPRDWGNSPLHF

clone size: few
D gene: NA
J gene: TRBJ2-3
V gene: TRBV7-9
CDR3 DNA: TGTGCCACGACAGACGGATTAGATACGCAGTATTTT
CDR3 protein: CATTDGLDTQYF